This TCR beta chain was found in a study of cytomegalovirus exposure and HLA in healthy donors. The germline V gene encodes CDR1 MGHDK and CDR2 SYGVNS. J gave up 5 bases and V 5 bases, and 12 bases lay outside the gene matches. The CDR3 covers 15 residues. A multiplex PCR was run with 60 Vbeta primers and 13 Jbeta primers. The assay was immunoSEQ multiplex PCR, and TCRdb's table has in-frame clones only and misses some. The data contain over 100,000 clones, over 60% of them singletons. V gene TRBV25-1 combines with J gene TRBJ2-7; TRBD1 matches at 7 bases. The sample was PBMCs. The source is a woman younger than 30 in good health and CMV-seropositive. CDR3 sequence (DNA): TGTGCCAGCAGTCCCGATCGGACAGGAAGAAACGAGCAGTACTTC. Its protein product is CASSPDRTGRNEQYF.